The 22 T cell receptor beta chains listed next were all sequenced from one sample in a study of T-cell memory formation after mild COVID-19. MiXCR, run by TCRdb on the 5' RACE reads, gives a single entry per CDR3 protein. The sample has about half a million distinct CDR3 sequences; approximately 18% are singletons. Sequences were obtained from PBMCs or a T cell subset sorted from them (not recorded which). All receptors come from an adult woman who had mild COVID-19 (a few samples of this study predate the infection). Cell type and time point are not known.

The V gene is TRBV4-1, the J gene TRBJ2-3, with TRBD1 identical over 8 bases. Per the germline V gene, CDR1 is MGHRA and CDR2 is YSYEKL. V was pared by 8 bases and J by 3 bases, with 4 bases of the junction left unmatched. The CDR3 extends over 13 amino acids. For the CDR3, the DNA is TGCGCCAGCCAGGACAGGGCAACAGATACGCAGTATTTT. This translates into CASQDRATDTQYF.

This clonotype was seen a few times. The rearrangement uses TRBV13 and TRBJ1-1; D gene uncertain. Germline V gene lookup returns CDR1 PRHDT and CDR2 FYEKMQ (reference sequence). CDR3 length equals 14 residues. V lost 5 bases, J lost 0 bases, and 10 bases lay in between. CDR3 sequence: CASSTRNLNTEAFF. The CDR3 DNA sequence: TGTGCCAGCAGCACCCGTAATCTGAACACTGAAGCTTTCTTT.

This clonotype was picked up many times. The V gene is TRBV30, the J gene TRBJ2-1, with D possibly matching TRBD2 (6 bases). V dropped 4 bases and J dropped 1 base, with 17 bases sitting between them. The CDR3 contains 16 residues. CDR1 and CDR2 (germline): GTSNPN, SVGIG (reference sequence). CDR3 coding DNA: TGTGCCTGGACTAGCCCGGGAGTCCGGTCCTACAATGAGCAGTTCTTC. It encodes CAWTSPGVRSYNEQFF.

The chain recombines TRBV7-2 with TRBJ2-1; 8 bases fit TRBD2. Germline CDR1 is SGHTA and CDR2 is FQGNSA. The CDR3 is 12 residues long. V shed 11 bases and J 5 bases; nucleotides not matched to a gene: 5. The CDR3 reads CAWGSGDNEQFF. CDR3 sequence (DNA): TGTGCCTGGGGTAGCGGGGACAATGAGCAGTTCTTC.

The J gene is TRBJ2-3, the V gene TRBV9; the D is unclear. CDR3 length: 15 amino acids. Germline CDR1 SGDLS, CDR2 YYNGEE. The ends were cut back, 3 bases at V and 2 bases at J, with 13 bases in the middle. CDR3 region: CASSAFGQLTDTQYF. For the CDR3, the DNA is TGTGCCAGCAGCGCCTTTGGGCAGCTCACAGATACGCAGTATTTT. Full variable domain (rest looked up from reference TRBV9 and TRBJ2-3): DSGVTQTPKHLITATGQRVTLRCSPRSGDLSVYWYQQSLDQGLQFLIQYYNGEERAKGNILERFSAQQFPDLHSELNLSSLELGDSALYFCASSAFGQLTDTQYFGPGTRLTVL.

The chain links TRBV2 to TRBJ2-2; possible D gene TRBD1, 5 bases. CDR3 length equals 14 residues. Per the germline V gene, CDR1 is SNHLY and CDR2 is FYNNEI. The germline V and J ends were trimmed by 4 bases and 7 bases, with 13 bases remaining between them. The CDR3 coding sequence is TGTGCCAGCAGTGGGGGAAGGGGATTCGGGGAGCTGTTTTTT. This sequence encodes CASSGGRGFGELFF.

This clonotype was observed many times. CDR3 coding DNA: TGCAGTGCTAGAGATCCAAGACAGGGGATGTATGGCTACACCTTC. Translated, it gives CSARDPRQGMYGYTF. This chain joins TRBV20-1 and TRBJ1-2; TRBD1 matches at 8 bases. Trimming cost V 0 bases and J 5 bases; bases outside gene matches: 8. Germline assignment: CDR1 DFQATT and CDR2 SNEGSKA (reference sequence). The CDR3 has 15 amino acids.

The genes are TRBV7-2 and TRBJ2-7, with TRBD2 matching 9 bases. V lost 5 bases to trimming and J lost 7 bases; unmatched junction nucleotides: 6. The CDR3 spans 13 residues. Looked up from germline, CDR1 is SGHTA and CDR2 is FQGNSA. CDR3 nucleotide sequence: TGTGCCAGCAGCGACAGAGCGGGAGGTGAGCAGTACTTC. Its protein is CASSDRAGGEQYF. The full variable domain, rest sourced from reference TRBV7-2 and TRBJ2-7, is GAGVSQSPSNKVTEKGKDVELRCDPISGHTALYWYRQSLGQGLEFLIYFQGNSAPDKSGLPSDRFSAERTGGSVSTLTIQRTQQEDSAVYLCASSDRAGGEQYFGPGTRLTVT.

The chain joins TRBV5-6 to TRBJ2-5; possibly TRBD1 for D (5 bases). With 0 bases removed from V and 4 bases from J, the gap between germline ends came to 16 bases. The germline V gene encodes CDR1 SGHDT and CDR2 YYEEEE. There are 16 residues in the CDR3. Here the CDR3 DNA reads TGTGCCAGCAGCTTGGGTGGCAGGGCGCGGAGAGAGACCCAGTACTTC. Encoded protein: CASSLGGRARRETQYF.

This clonotype has only a few counts. V is TRBV6-2 or TRBV6-3 and J is TRBJ2-3; D remains unclear. V was cut by 0 bases and J by 5 bases, with 3 bases left in between. This CDR3 is 12 amino acids long. The germline gives CDR1 MNHEY, CDR2 SVGEGT. Here the CDR3 DNA reads TGTGCCAGCAGTTACTCGAAAGATACGCAGTATTTT. Translated: CASSYSKDTQYF.

This clonotype is a singleton in its sample. The chain employs TRBV20-1 and TRBJ2-7; weak D call: TRBD2 (6 bases). Germline lookup yields CDR1 DFQATT and CDR2 SNEGSKA (reference sequence). The V end lost 0 bases, the J end lost 0 bases, and 12 bases lay between the germline ends. The CDR3 runs 15 residues. CDR3 in DNA: TGCAGTGCTAGAGACCAGCGGGCTTACTCCTACGAGCAGTACTTC. Translating gives CSARDQRAYSYEQYF.

CDR3 protein: CASSYNQAEAFF. The CDR3 nucleotides are TGTGCCAGCAGTTATAATCAGGCTGAAGCTTTCTTT. The chain recombines TRBV6-6 with TRBJ1-1; D unresolved. Germline V gives CDR1 MNHNY, CDR2 SVGAGI (reference sequence). V lost 3 bases and J 6 bases, leaving 8 bases between the germline ends. The CDR3 loop spans 12 amino acids.

V gene TRBV12-3 or TRBV12-4 combines with J gene TRBJ1-5; no clear D. V was trimmed by 6 bases and J by 5 bases, leaving 11 bases between them. The CDR3 has 13 residues. This CDR3 reads CASSPTWDQPQHF. CDR3 coding DNA: TGTGCCAGCAGCCCGACCTGGGATCAGCCCCAGCATTTT.

This chain joins TRBV4-1 and TRBJ2-1; 8 bases are shared with TRBD1. The germline V gene has CDR1 MGHRA and CDR2 YSYEKL. The CDR3 has 14 amino acids. V lost 5 bases and J lost 7; bases outside the gene matches: 7. CDR3 DNA: TGCGCCAGCAGCGGGAGGACAGGGCAAAATGAGCAGTTCTTC. Translating gives CASSGRTGQNEQFF.

This clonotype showed up just a few times. This chain's CDR3 is CASSTRQEQETQYF. The CDR3 bases are TGTGCCAGCAGCACTCGACAGGAACAAGAGACCCAGTACTTC. The rearrangement links TRBV7-9 to TRBJ2-5, with a weak D call TRBD1 (6 bases). Germline CDR1 SEHNR, CDR2 FQNEAQ (reference sequence). This CDR3 is built from 14 residues. Between the trimmed V and J ends, which lost 5 bases and 2 bases, there was a span of 12 bases. Using reference TRBV7-9 and TRBJ2-5 for the parts outside the CDR3, the full variable domain is DTGVSQNPRHKITKRGQNVTFRCDPISEHNRLYWYRQTLGQGPEFLTYFQNEAQLEKSRLLSDRFSAERPKGSFSTLEIQRTEQGDSAMYLCASSTRQEQETQYFGPGTRLLVL.

In this sample, this clonotype turned up once. The rearrangement uses TRBV7-9 and TRBJ1-2; D gene ambiguous. CDR3 length: 12 amino acids. Germline CDR1 is SEHNR and CDR2 is FQNEAQ (reference sequence). The V end was cut by 4 bases, the J end by 6 bases, with 9 bases between. The CDR3 here is CASSWTRDGYTF. The CDR3 DNA reads TGTGCCAGCAGCTGGACCCGAGATGGCTACACCTTC.

This clonotype was counted a single time. The V call is TRBV27, the J call TRBJ2-7; maybe TRBD1 (6 bases). V lost 8 bases to trimming and J lost 3 bases, with 17 bases between them. There are 14 residues in the CDR3. Germline-derived CDR1 and CDR2 are MNHEY and SMNVEV (reference sequence). For the CDR3, the DNA is TGTGCCAGCTCGGACAGCCTCCTGTTCTACGAGCAGTACTTC. Translating it yields CASSDSLLFYEQYF.

The chain couples TRBV5-1 to TRBJ1-3; perhaps TRBD1 as D (5 bases). Germline lookup yields CDR1 SGHRS and CDR2 YFSETQ. V dropped 4 bases and J dropped 2 bases, with 10 bases sitting between them. The CDR3 contains 14 residues. The CDR3 region is CASSTGGTGNTIYF. The CDR3 DNA follows: TGCGCCAGCAGCACCGGGGGGACTGGAAACACCATATATTTT.

This clonotype was found many times. The chain uses TRBV11-2 and TRBJ2-1; TRBD2 might be the D (5 bases). CDR1 is SGHAT, CDR2 FQNNGV, per germline. The CDR3 loop spans 15 amino acids. The V end lost 4 bases, the J end lost 2 bases, and 12 bases lay between the germline ends. The CDR3, as DNA: TGTGCCAGCAGCTCAGTAGCGACCCCCTACAATGAGCAGTTCTTC. Residues: CASSSVATPYNEQFF.

This clonotype was detected many times. CDR3 DNA: TGCAGCGCGCAGGGACAGGGACCCGCGGGCGAGCAGTACTTC. It specifies CSAQGQGPAGEQYF. J is TRBJ2-7 and V is TRBV29-1; 9 nucleotides align to TRBD1. After removal of 7 bases from V and 6 bases from J, the junction contained 13 bases not matched to a gene. The CDR3 has 14 residues. The germline gives CDR1 SQVTM, CDR2 ANQGSEA.

The chain carries TRBV15 and TRBJ2-6; D gene uncertain. CDR3 length: 15 amino acids. Trimming took 7 bases from V and 0 from J, leaving 10 bases between them. Germline values: CDR1 LNHNV, CDR2 YYDKDF (reference sequence). The CDR3 loop reads CATTKESSGANVLTF. CDR3 nucleotide sequence: TGTGCCACCACCAAGGAGAGCTCTGGGGCCAACGTCCTGACTTTC.

The chain recombines TRBV28 with TRBJ1-2; D unclear. CDR1 is MDHEN, CDR2 SYDVKM, per germline. CDR3 length: 12 amino acids. The V end lost 6 bases, the J end lost 7 bases, and 12 bases lay between the germline ends. This CDR3 is CASRSTRPGYTF. CDR3 sequence (DNA): TGTGCCAGCAGATCCACCCGGCCTGGCTACACCTTC.